This paragraph reports one T cell receptor beta chain. The sample comes from a study of T-cell memory formation after mild COVID-19. The CDR3 has 14 residues. Trimming took 1 base from V and 2 from J, leaving 7 bases between them. Per germline, CDR1 LGHNA and CDR2 YNFKEQ. TCRdb passed the 5' RACE reads through MiXCR, listing each CDR3 protein once. The table lists some 300,000 distinct CDR3 sequences, 15% to 20% of them singletons. Sequenced: PBMCs or a T cell subset sorted from them (not recorded which). This chain links TRBV4-2 with TRBJ2-3; D may match TRBD1 or TRBD2 (5 bases each). The sequence derives from a man between 18 and 29 years old who had mild COVID-19 (a few samples of this study predate the infection). Cell type and time point are not known. In nucleotides, the CDR3 is TGTGCCAGCAGCCAAGGGGGGAACACAGATACGCAGTATTTT. This sequence encodes CASSQGGNTDTQYF.